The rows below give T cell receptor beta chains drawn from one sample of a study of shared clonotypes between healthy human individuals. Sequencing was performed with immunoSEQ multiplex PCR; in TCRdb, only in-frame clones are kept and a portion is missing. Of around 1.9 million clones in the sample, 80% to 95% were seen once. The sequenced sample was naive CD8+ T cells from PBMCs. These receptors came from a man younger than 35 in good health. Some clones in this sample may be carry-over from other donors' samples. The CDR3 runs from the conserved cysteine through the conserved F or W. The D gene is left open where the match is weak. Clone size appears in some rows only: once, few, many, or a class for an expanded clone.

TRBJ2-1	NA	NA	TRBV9	CASSGLPGWRHNEQFF	TGTGCCAGCAGCGGTCTCCCCGGGTGGAGACACAATGAGCAGTTCTTC
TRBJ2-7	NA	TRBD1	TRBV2	CASSEAVLPGTEVF	TGTGCCAGCAGTGAAGCGGTCTTACCGGGGACAGAAGTCTTC
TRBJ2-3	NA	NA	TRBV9	CASSVVGEITDTQYF	TGTGCCAGCAGCGTAGTAGGGGAGATCACAGATACGCAGTATTTT
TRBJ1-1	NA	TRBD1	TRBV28	CASGSDRGGTEAFF	TGTGCCAGCGGCTCGGACAGGGGCGGGACTGAAGCTTTCTTT
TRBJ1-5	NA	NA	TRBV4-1	CASSQDRAGGNQPQHF	TGCGCCAGCAGCCAAGATCGAGCAGGGGGCAATCAGCCCCAGCATTTT
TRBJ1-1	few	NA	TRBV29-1	CSVEQGTMNTEAFF	TGCAGCGTTGAACAGGGGACCATGAACACTGAAGCTTTCTTT
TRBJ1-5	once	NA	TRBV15	CATSRRSTSTNQPQHF	TGTGCCACCAGCAGACGGTCGACGTCGACCAATCAGCCCCAGCATTTT
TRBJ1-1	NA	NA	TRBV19	CASSIAGANTEAFF	TGTGCCAGTAGTATAGCAGGGGCGAACACTGAAGCTTTCTTT
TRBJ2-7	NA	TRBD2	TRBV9	CASSAGLDSEQYF	TGTGCCAGCAGCGCTGGACTAGATTCCGAGCAGTACTTC
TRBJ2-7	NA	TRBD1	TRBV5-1	CASSLGGQGYSYEQYF	TGCGCCAGCAGCTTGGGGGGACAGGGCTACTCCTACGAGCAGTACTTC
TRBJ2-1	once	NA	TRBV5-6	CASSFYDNEQFF	TGTGCCAGCAGCTTTTACGACAATGAGCAGTTCTTC
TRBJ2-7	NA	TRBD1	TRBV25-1	CASSTWTGYSYEQYF	TGTGCCAGCAGTACTTGGACAGGGTACTCCTACGAGCAGTACTTC
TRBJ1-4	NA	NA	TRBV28	CASRRPGASTEGEKLFF	TGTGCCAGCAGGCGGCCTGGGGCGTCGACCGAGGGTGAAAAACTGTTTTTT
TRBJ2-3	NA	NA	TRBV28	CASSLYLGDTQYF	TGTGCCAGCAGTTTATACTTGGGAGATACGCAGTATTTT
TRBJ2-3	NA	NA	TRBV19	CASSIWGYTDTQYF	TGTGCCAGTAGTATTTGGGGATACACAGATACGCAGTATTTT
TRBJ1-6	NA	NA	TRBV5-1	CASSLLGEDRNSPLHF	TGCGCCAGCAGCTTGCTGGGCGAAGATAGAAATTCACCCCTCCACTTT
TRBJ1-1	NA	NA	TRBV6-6	CASSYKNPIEAFF	TGTGCCAGCAGTTACAAGAACCCCATTGAAGCTTTCTTT
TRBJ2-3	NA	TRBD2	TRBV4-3	CASSRRTSVTDTQYF	TGCGCCAGCAGCCGCAGGACTAGCGTAACAGATACGCAGTATTTT
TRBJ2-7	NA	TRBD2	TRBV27	CASSLAGTTIYEQYF	TGTGCCAGCAGCCTAGCTGGGACTACAATATACGAGCAGTACTTC
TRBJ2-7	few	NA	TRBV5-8	CASSYEQYF	TGTGCCAGCAGCTACGAGCAGTACTTC
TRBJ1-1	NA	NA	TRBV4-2	CASSHVNTEAFF	TGTGCCAGCAGCCACGTGAACACTGAAGCTTTCTTT
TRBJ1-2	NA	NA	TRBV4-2	CASSGSGWAAENYGYTF	TGTGCCAGCAGCGGAAGCGGCTGGGCCGCCGAAAACTATGGCTACACCTTC
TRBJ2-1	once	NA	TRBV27	CASSYRVLSYNEQFF	TGTGCCAGCAGTTACCGGGTCTTATCCTACAATGAGCAGTTCTTC
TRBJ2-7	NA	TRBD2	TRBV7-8	CASSLAHWLAEAYEQYF	TGTGCCAGCAGCTTAGCGCATTGGCTAGCGGAGGCCTACGAGCAGTACTTC
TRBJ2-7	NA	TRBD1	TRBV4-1	CASIHRDRVNEQYF	TGCGCCAGCATACACCGGGACAGGGTGAACGAGCAGTACTTC
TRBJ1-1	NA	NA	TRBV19	CATRSGAAAEAFF	TGTGCCACCCGATCGGGAGCGGCCGCTGAAGCTTTCTTT
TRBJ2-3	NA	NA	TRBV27	CASKSTLSDTQYF	TGTGCCAGCAAGTCCACGCTGTCGGATACGCAGTATTTT
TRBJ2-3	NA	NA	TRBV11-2	CASSLDRGYGTDTQYF	TGTGCCAGCAGCTTAGATAGAGGGTATGGGACAGATACGCAGTATTTT
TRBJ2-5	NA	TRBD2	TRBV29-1	CSVDHGGSGWETQYF	TGCAGCGTTGACCACGGGGGTAGCGGGTGGGAGACCCAGTACTTC
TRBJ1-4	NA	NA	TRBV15	CATSTPLGAYEKLFF	TGTGCCACCAGCACCCCCTTGGGGGCGTATGAAAAACTGTTTTTT
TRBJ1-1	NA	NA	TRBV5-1	CASSLGPGPGTEAFF	TGCGCCAGCAGCTTGGGGCCAGGGCCGGGCACTGAAGCTTTCTTT
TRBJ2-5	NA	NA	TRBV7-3	CASSLSPKETQYF	TGTGCCAGCAGCTTAAGTCCTAAGGAGACCCAGTACTTC
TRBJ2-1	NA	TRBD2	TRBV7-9	CASSPKSGRAYEQFF	TGTGCCAGCAGCCCGAAGAGTGGGAGGGCATATGAGCAGTTCTTC